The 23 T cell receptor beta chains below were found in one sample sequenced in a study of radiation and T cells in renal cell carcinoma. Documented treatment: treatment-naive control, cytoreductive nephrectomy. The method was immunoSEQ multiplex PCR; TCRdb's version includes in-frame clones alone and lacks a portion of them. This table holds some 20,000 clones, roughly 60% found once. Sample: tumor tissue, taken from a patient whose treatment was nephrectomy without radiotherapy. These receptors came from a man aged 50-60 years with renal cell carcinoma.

CDR3 sequence reads: CASSDNRGQFF. Here the CDR3 DNA reads TGTGCCAGCAGTGACAACAGGGGGCAGTTCTTC. The J gene is TRBJ2-1, the V gene TRBV2; 7 bases map to TRBD1. Germline-derived CDR1 and CDR2 are SNHLY and FYNNEI. The length of the CDR3 is 11 residues. The junction had 2 bases not matched to a gene; V was cut back by 3 bases and J by 12 bases.

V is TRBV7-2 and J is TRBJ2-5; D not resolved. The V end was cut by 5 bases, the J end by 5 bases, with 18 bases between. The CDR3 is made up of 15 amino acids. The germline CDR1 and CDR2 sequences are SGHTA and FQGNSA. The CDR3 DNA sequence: TGTGCCAGCAGCCGTGACATACCCCACTGGGAGACCCAGTACTTC. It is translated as CASSRDIPHWETQYF.

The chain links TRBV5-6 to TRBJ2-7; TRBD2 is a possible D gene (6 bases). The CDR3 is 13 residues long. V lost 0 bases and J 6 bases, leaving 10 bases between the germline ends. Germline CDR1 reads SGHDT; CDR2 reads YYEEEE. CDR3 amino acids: CASSLVGGFEQYF. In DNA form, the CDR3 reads TGTGCCAGCAGCTTGGTCGGGGGTTTCGAGCAGTACTTC.

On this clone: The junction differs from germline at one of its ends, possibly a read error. CDR3 bases: TGTGCCAGCAGCTTGATAAGAAACACCATATATTTT. Translating it yields CASSLIRNTIYF. The V and J genes are TRBV5-1 and TRBJ1-3; D ambiguous. The CDR3 consists of 12 residues. CDR1 SGHRS and CDR2 YFSETQ come from the germline V gene.

The CDR3 DNA reads TGTGCCAGCAGTCCCGGGATTTCCAATCAGCCCCAGCATTTT. This encodes CASSPGISNQPQHF. V usage is TRBV5-6 and J usage is TRBJ1-5; D is ambiguous. Looked up from germline, CDR1 is SGHDT and CDR2 is YYEEEE. Between the trimmed V and J ends, which lost 5 bases and 3 bases, there was a span of 12 bases. This CDR3 is 14 amino acids long.

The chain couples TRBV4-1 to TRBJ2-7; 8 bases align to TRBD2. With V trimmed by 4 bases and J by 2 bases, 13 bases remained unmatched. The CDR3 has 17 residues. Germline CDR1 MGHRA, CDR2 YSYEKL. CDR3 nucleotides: TGCGCCAGCAGCCCGTACCCCACTAGCGGTTCGGCCTACGAGCAGTACTTC. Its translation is CASSPYPTSGSAYEQYF.

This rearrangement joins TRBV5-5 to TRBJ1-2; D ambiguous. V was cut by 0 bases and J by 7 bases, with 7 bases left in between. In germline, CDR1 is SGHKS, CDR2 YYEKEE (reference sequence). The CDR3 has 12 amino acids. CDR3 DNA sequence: TGTGCCAGCAGCTTGGGAGGGCTTGGCTACACCTTC. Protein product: CASSLGGLGYTF.

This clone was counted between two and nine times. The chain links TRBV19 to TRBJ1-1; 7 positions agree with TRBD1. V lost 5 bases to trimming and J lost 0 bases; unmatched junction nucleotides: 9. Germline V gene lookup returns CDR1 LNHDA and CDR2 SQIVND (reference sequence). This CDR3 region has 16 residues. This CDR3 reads CASSPYFRGVNTEAFF. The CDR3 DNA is TGTGCCAGTAGTCCCTATTTCAGGGGGGTGAACACTGAAGCTTTCTTT.

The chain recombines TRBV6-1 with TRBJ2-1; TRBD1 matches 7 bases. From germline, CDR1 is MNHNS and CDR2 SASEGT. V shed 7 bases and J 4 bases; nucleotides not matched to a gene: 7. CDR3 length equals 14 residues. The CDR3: CASITGTVYNEQFF. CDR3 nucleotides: TGTGCCAGCATAACCGGGACAGTATACAATGAGCAGTTCTTC.

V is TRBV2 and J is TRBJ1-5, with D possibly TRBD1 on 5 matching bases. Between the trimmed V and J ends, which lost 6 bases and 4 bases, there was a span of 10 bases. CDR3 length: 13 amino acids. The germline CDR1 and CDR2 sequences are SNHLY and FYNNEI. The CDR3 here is CASSRGGNQPQHF. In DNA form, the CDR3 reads TGTGCCAGCAGCCGGGGGGGGAATCAGCCCCAGCATTTT.

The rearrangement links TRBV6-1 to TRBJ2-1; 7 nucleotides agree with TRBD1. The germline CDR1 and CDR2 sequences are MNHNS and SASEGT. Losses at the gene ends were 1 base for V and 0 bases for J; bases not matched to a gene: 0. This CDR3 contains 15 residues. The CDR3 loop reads CASSEGQGSYNEQFF. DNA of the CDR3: TGTGCCAGCAGTGAAGGACAGGGCTCCTACAATGAGCAGTTCTTC.

The CDR3 DNA follows: TGTGCCTGCCAGGGACGGTACAATTCACCCCTCCACTTT. This encodes CACQGRYNSPLHF. The chain employs TRBV30 and TRBJ1-6; D possibly corresponds to TRBD1 (5 bases). The length of the CDR3 is 13 residues. Germline V lookup: CDR1 GTSNPN, CDR2 SVGIG (reference sequence). V was cut by 6 bases and J by 7 bases, with 13 bases left in between.

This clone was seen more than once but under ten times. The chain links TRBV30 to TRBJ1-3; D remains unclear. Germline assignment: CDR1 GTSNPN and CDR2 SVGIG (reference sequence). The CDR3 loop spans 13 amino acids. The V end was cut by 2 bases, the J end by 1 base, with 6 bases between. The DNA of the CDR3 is TGTGCCTGGAGTTATTATTCTGGAAACACCATATATTTT. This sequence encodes CAWSYYSGNTIYF.

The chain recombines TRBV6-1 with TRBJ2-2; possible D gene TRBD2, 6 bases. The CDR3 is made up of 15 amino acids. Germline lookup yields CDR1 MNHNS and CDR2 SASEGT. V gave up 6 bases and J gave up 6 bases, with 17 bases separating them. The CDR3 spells CASRTREELAGELFF. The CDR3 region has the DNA TGTGCCAGCAGAACGAGGGAGGAATTGGCCGGGGAGCTGTTTTTT.

As DNA, the CDR3 is TGTGCCAGCAGCTTATCGGCGGGCTCCTTCTACGAGCAGTACTTC. Protein product: CASSLSAGSFYEQYF. This chain uses TRBV7-3 with TRBJ2-7; weak D call: TRBD2 (5 bases). The CDR3 length is 15 residues. Germline loops: CDR1 SGHTA, CDR2 FQGTGA. V was shortened by 2 bases and J by 3 bases, with 14 bases between the two germline ends.

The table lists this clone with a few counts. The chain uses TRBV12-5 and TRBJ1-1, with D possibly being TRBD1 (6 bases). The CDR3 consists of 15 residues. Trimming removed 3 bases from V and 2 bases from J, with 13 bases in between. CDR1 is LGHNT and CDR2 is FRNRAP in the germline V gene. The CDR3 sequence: CASGFSQGPNTEAFF. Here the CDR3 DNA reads TGTGCTAGTGGTTTCTCACAGGGCCCCAACACTGAAGCTTTCTTT. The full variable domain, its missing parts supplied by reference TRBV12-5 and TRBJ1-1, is DARVTQTPRHKVTEMGQEVTMRCQPILGHNTVFWYRQTMMQGLELLAYFRNRAPLDDSGMPKDRFSAEMPDATLATLKIQPSEPRDSAVYFCASGFSQGPNTEAFFGQGTRLTVV.

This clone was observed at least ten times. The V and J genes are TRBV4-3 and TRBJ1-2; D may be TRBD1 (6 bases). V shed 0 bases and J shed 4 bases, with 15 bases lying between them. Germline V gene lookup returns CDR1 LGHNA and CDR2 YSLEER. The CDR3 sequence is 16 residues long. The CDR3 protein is CASSQDLTRGSYGYTF. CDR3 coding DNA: TGCGCCAGCAGCCAAGATTTGACCAGGGGAAGCTATGGCTACACCTTC.

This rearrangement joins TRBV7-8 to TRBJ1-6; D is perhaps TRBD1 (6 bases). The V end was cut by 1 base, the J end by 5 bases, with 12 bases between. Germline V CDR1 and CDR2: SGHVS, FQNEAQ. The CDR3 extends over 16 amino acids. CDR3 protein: CASSLEGRGDNSPLHF. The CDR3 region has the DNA TGTGCCAGCAGCTTAGAGGGCAGGGGAGATAATTCACCCCTCCACTTT.

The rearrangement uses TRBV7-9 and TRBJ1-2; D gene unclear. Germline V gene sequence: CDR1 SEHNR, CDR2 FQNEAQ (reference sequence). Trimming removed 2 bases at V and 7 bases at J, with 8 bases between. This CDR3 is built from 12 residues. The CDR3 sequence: CASSLNGPGYTF. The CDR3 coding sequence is TGTGCCAGCAGCTTAAATGGTCCTGGCTACACCTTC.

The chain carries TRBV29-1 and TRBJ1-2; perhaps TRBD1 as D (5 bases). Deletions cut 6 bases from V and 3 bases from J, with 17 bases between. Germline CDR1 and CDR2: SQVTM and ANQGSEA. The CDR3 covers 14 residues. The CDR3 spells CSVAQGGQHYGYTF. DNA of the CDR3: TGCAGCGTGGCGCAGGGCGGTCAGCACTATGGCTACACCTTC.

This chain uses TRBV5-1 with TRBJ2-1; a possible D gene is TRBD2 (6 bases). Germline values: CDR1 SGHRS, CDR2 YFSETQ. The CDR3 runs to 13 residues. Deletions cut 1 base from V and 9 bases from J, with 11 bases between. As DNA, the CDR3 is TGCGCCAGCAGCTTGTATTTGGGGGGTGAGCAGTTCTTC. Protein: CASSLYLGGEQFF. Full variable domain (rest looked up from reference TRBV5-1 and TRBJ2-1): KAGVTQTPRYLIKTRGQQVTLSCSPISGHRSVSWYQQTPGQGLQFLFEYFSETQRNKGNFPGRFSGRQFSNSRSEMNVSTLELGDSALYLCASSLYLGGEQFFGPGTRLTVL.

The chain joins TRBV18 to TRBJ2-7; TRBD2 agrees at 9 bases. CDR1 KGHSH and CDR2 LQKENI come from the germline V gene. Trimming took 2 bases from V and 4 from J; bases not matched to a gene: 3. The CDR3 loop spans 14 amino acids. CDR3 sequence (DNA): TGTGCCAGCTCACCAAGTAGCGGGGGTTACGAGCAGTACTTC. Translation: CASSPSSGGYEQYF.

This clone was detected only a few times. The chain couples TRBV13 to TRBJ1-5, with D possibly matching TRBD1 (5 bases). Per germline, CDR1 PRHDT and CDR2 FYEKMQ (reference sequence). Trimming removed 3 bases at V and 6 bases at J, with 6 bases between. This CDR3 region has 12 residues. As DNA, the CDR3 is TGTGCCAGCAGCTTCGGGACTCAGCCCCAGCATTTT. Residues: CASSFGTQPQHF.